This T cell receptor (beta chain) was found in a study of T cells in Graves' hyperthyroidism and ophthalmopathy. Study outcomes and limitations: Ophthalmopathy cases were set apart from stable hyperthyroidism by a 13 V-J model. The model foresaw ophthalmopathy a median roughly 6.6 months prior to onset.

Amplified TCR beta CDR3 regions derived from RNA transcripts. The primer set for the first-round RT-PCR of the TCR CDR3 was HTBI. Each CDR3 protein gets one entry after TCRdb re-called the multiplex PCR reads with MiXCR. The table has roughly 380,000 distinct CDR3 sequences, about an eighth seen once. The germline V gene encodes CDR1 MDHEN and CDR2 SYDVKM. The length of the CDR3 is 15 residues. V lost 6 bases to trimming and J lost 3 bases; unmatched junction nucleotides: 7. This clonotype was counted many times. Its antigen is currently unknown. The material sequenced was blood. This chain joins TRBV28 and TRBJ1-2, with 10 bases that match TRBD1. The origin of this receptor is a young woman with Graves' hyperthyroidism. The CDR3 region is CASSRQGARYYGYTF. DNA for the CDR3: TGTGCCAGCAGCAGACAGGGGGCGAGGTACTATGGCTACACCTTC.